The 24 T cell receptor beta chains reported below all come from one sample, sequenced in a study of tissue T cells after allogeneic stem cell transplantation. The sample's time point: mouse harvest day 7 after allogeneic transplant. Mouse grafts combined 10^7 T-cell-depleted bone marrow cells with 10^6 splenic CD5+ T cells. Only in-frame clones appear in the TCRdb table, and some are missing; sequencing was by immunoSEQ multiplex PCR. This table has some 8,700 clones, roughly 45% appearing once. The sample consisted of skin. These receptors originate from a female BALB/c mouse given C57BL/6 T cells with graft-versus-host disease after an allogeneic hematopoietic cell transplant.

This clone has a handful of counts. Gene labels here are mouse ones. The read gets to within 1 residue of the CDR3 end, and the germline J gene fills in the rest. The chain uses TRBV26 and TRBJ2-2; 9 nucleotides align to TRBD1. Germline CDR1 and CDR2: KGHPV and FQNQEV (reference sequence). V shed 4 bases, J shed 0 bases, and the junction held 3 bases outside the gene matches. This CDR3 spans 16 amino acids. CDR3 sequence: CASSPTGGANTGQLYF. The CDR3 bases that were read are TGTGCCAGCAGTCCGACAGGGGGGGCAAACACCGGGCAGCTCTAC.

Points on this clone: The gene names here belong to mouse. The CDR3 end is not reached by the read, which stops 1 residue before it; the germline J gene fills it in. This chain joins TRBV13-3 and TRBJ2-3; 7 bases match TRBD2. The CDR3 is 13 residues long. Trimming cost V 3 bases and J 3 bases; bases outside gene matches: 1. CDR1 and CDR2 from the germline V gene are NNHDY and SYVADS. CDR3 DNA, as far as it was read: TGTGCCAGCAGTGTTGGGGGGGCAGAAACGCTGTAT. Protein product: CASSVGGAETLY. The complete CDR3 reads CASSVGGAETLYF.

This clone was recorded a few times. Gene names and germline match the mouse. CDR3 region: CAWSLGLGANTGQLYF. The sequenced CDR3 bases are TGTGCCTGGAGTCTAGGGCTGGGGGCAAACACCGGGCAGCTCTAC. The V call is TRBV31, the J call TRBJ2-2; 7 positions agree with TRBD2. The read terminates 1 residue ahead of where the CDR3 ends, so the germline J gene completes it. V shed 0 bases, J shed 0 bases, and the junction held 4 bases outside the gene matches. Germline V gene data show CDR1 as GKSSPN and CDR2 as SITVG. The CDR3 is made up of 16 amino acids.

On this clone: Here the gene names and germline are mouse. The read ends 1 residue early relative to the CDR3; the germline J gene fills the gap. The rearrangement joins TRBV3 to TRBJ2-7; TRBD2 agrees at 8 bases. The length of the CDR3 is 14 residues. The J segment lost 6 bases and the V segment lost 1 base, leaving 5 bases of the junction unmatched. Germline V lookup: CDR1 SNHLY, CDR2 FYNGKV (reference sequence). The CDR3 reads CASSLVTGEGEQYF. The CDR3 bases that were read are TGTGCCAGCAGCTTAGTGACTGGGGAGGGTGAACAGTAC.

This clone was seen a handful of times. Here the gene names and germline are mouse. The sequenced part of the CDR3 DNA is TGTGCCAGCAGCCGTAGGGGGGGTGCAGAAACGCTGTAT. This gives the protein CASSRRGGAETLY. The full CDR3 protein reads CASSRRGGAETLYF. The chain has TRBV3 and TRBJ2-3; D tentatively fits TRBD1 or TRBD2 (6 bases each). The CDR3 end falls 1 residue outside the read, so it is completed with the germline J gene. V was pared by 5 bases and J by 1 base, with 10 bases between. Germline lookup yields CDR1 SNHLY and CDR2 FYNGKV (reference sequence). The CDR3 consists of 14 residues.

This clone was seen a few times. Genes and germline come from the mouse. The read stops 1 residue short of the end of the CDR3; the missing end is completed from the germline J gene. The chain joins TRBV12-2 to TRBJ2-1; D gene uncertain. Trimming took 0 bases from V and 0 from J, leaving 8 bases between them. CDR3 length: 15 residues. Looked up from germline, CDR1 is SGHLS and CDR2 is HYDKME. The CDR3 DNA, read in part, is TGTGCCAGCTCTCTCGAGGGTTATAACTATGCTGAGCAGTTC. Encoded protein: CASSLEGYNYAEQF. The full CDR3 sequence reads CASSLEGYNYAEQFF.

Remarks on this clone: These gene names are mouse names. The read terminates 1 residue before the CDR3 end, so the remaining end is supplied by the germline J gene. The genes are TRBV26 and TRBJ2-4, with 7 nucleotides matching TRBD2. Germline V gene sequence: CDR1 KGHPV, CDR2 FQNQEV (reference sequence). Trimming cost V 2 bases and J 0 bases; bases outside gene matches: 2. The CDR3 length is 15 residues. The CDR3 bases that were read are TGTGCCAGCAGTCTGGACTGGGCTAGTCAAAACACCTTGTAC. Amino acid sequence: CASSLDWASQNTLY. From start to end, the CDR3 is CASSLDWASQNTLYF.

By sample share, this clone is medium-sized (0.01 to 0.1%). Genes here carry mouse names. Read coverage stops 1 residue before the CDR3 terminus; the germline J gene supplies the remainder. The chain combines TRBV26 with TRBJ1-3, with unresolved D. Trimming stripped 6 bases from V and 0 bases from J, with 6 bases between. This CDR3 comprises 13 residues. From germline, CDR1 is KGHPV and CDR2 FQNQEV (reference sequence). The sequenced part of the CDR3 DNA is TGTGCCAGCAGACAGATTTCTGGAAATACGCTCTAT. Amino acid sequence: CASRQISGNTLY. From start to end, the CDR3 is CASRQISGNTLYF.

Details on this clone: These gene names are mouse names. The read stops 1 residue short of the end of the CDR3; the missing end is completed from the germline J gene. V gene TRBV13-2 combines with J gene TRBJ1-1, with D tentatively TRBD1 (5 bases). From germline, CDR1 is NNHNN and CDR2 SYGAGS (reference sequence). Trimming took 5 bases from V and 0 from J, leaving 8 bases between them. The CDR3 extends over 13 amino acids. The part of the CDR3 DNA that was read is TGTGCCAGCGGGCCGGGACAGAACACAGAAGTCTTC. Translating it yields CASGPGQNTEVF. The whole CDR3 protein reads CASGPGQNTEVFF.

This clone was detected a few times. The listed genes are named as in mouse. The read ends 1 residue early relative to the CDR3; the germline J gene fills the gap. J is TRBJ2-3 and V is TRBV5, with D maybe TRBD1 (5 bases). Germline CDR1 is LGHNA and CDR2 is YNLKQL (reference sequence). Trimming pared 4 bases from V and 0 bases from J, leaving 11 bases between. The CDR3 is 15 amino acids. Partial CDR3 DNA: TGTGCCAGCAGCCCCGGACAAATTAGTGCAGAAACGCTGTAT. Its protein product is CASSPGQISAETLY. The full CDR3 is CASSPGQISAETLYF.

This clone was seen only a few times. The germline and genes are mouse ones. The DNA ends 1 residue before the CDR3 does, and the rest of the CDR3 is filled in from the germline J gene. The chain carries TRBV26 and TRBJ1-3; 7 positions agree with TRBD1. CDR1 and CDR2 from the germline V gene are KGHPV and FQNQEV (reference sequence). CDR3 size: 15 residues. V shed 4 bases, J shed 0 bases, and the junction held 3 bases outside the gene matches. The CDR3 DNA, read in part, is TGTGCCAGCAGTCCACAGGGGCCTTCTGGAAATACGCTCTAT. Translated, it gives CASSPQGPSGNTLY. The entire CDR3 is CASSPQGPSGNTLYF. The full variable domain, rest sourced from reference TRBV26 and TRBJ1-3, is NSKVIQTPRYLVKGQGQKAKMRCIPEKGHPVVFWYQQNKNNEFKFLINFQNQEVLQQIDMTEKRFSAECPSNSPCSLEIQSSEAGDSALYLCASSPQGPSGNTLYFGEGSRLIVV.

To note about this clone: The listed genes are named as in mouse. Sequencing ends 1 residue short of the CDR3 end; the germline J gene provides the rest. The chain employs TRBV26 and TRBJ1-5; no clear D gene. The CDR3 totals 13 residues. Germline values: CDR1 KGHPV, CDR2 FQNQEV (reference sequence). The V and J ends lost 6 bases and 0 bases respectively, with 6 bases between them. The sequenced CDR3 bases are TGTGCCAGCAGGGATCTTAACAACCAGGCTCCGCTT. It yields the protein CASRDLNNQAPL. The entire CDR3 reads CASRDLNNQAPLF.

This clone was found a few times. Genes and germline are mouse. The read stops 1 residue short of the end of the CDR3; the missing end is completed from the germline J gene. The chain links TRBV26 to TRBJ2-4; D not resolved. The CDR3 consists of 14 residues. V was cut by 0 bases and J by 0 bases, with 4 bases left in between. CDR1 is KGHPV, CDR2 FQNQEV, per germline (reference sequence). CDR3 DNA (partial): TGTGCCAGCAGTCTGTCCTCTAGTCAAAACACCTTGTAC. Translating gives CASSLSSSQNTLY. The whole CDR3 protein is CASSLSSSQNTLYF. Using reference TRBV26 and TRBJ2-4 for the parts outside the CDR3, the full variable domain is NSKVIQTPRYLVKGQGQKAKMRCIPEKGHPVVFWYQQNKNNEFKFLINFQNQEVLQQIDMTEKRFSAECPSNSPCSLEIQSSEAGDSALYLCASSLSSSQNTLYFGAGTRLSVL.

To note about this clone: Gene names follow the mouse nomenclature. The CDR3 goes on 1 residue after the read ends, and that part is filled in from the germline J gene. V gene TRBV26 combines with J gene TRBJ1-1, with 9 nucleotides matching TRBD1. The J segment lost 3 bases and the V segment lost 2 bases, leaving 1 base of the junction unmatched. CDR3 length: 14 amino acids. The germline V gene has CDR1 KGHPV and CDR2 FQNQEV (reference sequence). The CDR3 region is CASSLTGGYTEVFF. The DNA read from the CDR3 is TGTGCCAGCAGTCTGACAGGGGGCTACACAGAAGTCTTC.

This clone was found a few times. All gene names here are mouse names. With the read ending 1 residue before the CDR3 end, the germline J gene is used to fill in that end. The rearrangement uses TRBV1 and TRBJ2-3; TRBD1 matches at 7 bases. Germline CDR1 and CDR2: NSQYPW and LRSPGD (reference sequence). J lost 0 bases, V lost 1 base, and 4 bases had no gene match. This CDR3 has 16 residues. The DNA read from the CDR3 is TGCACCTGCAGTGCAGTCGGGACAGCTAGTGCAGAAACGCTGTAT. As protein: CTCSAVGTASAETLY. The entire CDR3 sequence reads CTCSAVGTASAETLYF.

To note about this clone: Germline and genes here are mouse. The CDR3 end is not reached by the read, which stops 1 residue before it; the germline J gene fills it in. The chain uses TRBV19 and TRBJ1-3; 10 positions match TRBD1. J gave up 4 bases and V 4 bases, and 5 bases lay outside the gene matches. Germline V gives CDR1 FNHDT, CDR2 SITEND (reference sequence). There are 15 residues in the CDR3. The CDR3: CASSRQGARGNTLYF. The sequenced CDR3 bases are TGTGCCAGCAGTCGACAGGGGGCGCGAGGAAATACGCTCTAT. The whole variable domain, filled in from reference TRBV19 and TRBJ1-3, reads GGIITQTPKFLIGQEGQKLTLKCQQNFNHDTMYWYRQDSGKGLRLIYYSITENDLQKGDLSEGYDASREKKSSFSLTVTSAQKNEMAVFLCASSRQGARGNTLYFGEGSRLIVV.

A note on this clone: All gene names here are mouse names. Read sequence stops 1 residue before the CDR3 end, and the germline J gene provides the missing end. This chain joins TRBV2 and TRBJ2-7, with TRBD2 identical over 9 bases. The germline CDR1 and CDR2 sequences are LGHNA and YSYQKL. Germline trimming cut 0 bases from V and 3 bases from J; bases unmatched to any gene: 3. The CDR3 is 15 amino acids. The CDR3: CASSQENWGVYEQYF. Partial CDR3 DNA: TGTGCCAGCAGCCAAGAGAACTGGGGGGTCTATGAACAGTAC.

This clone was recorded only once. Any gene name here is a mouse gene name. The sequenced fragment ends 1 residue before the CDR3 boundary, so the rest is inferred from the germline J gene. The chain is built from TRBV26 and TRBJ1-1, with TRBD1 matching over 7 bases. Per germline, CDR1 KGHPV and CDR2 FQNQEV (reference sequence). CDR3 length: 12 residues. J lost 4 bases, V lost 7 bases, and 3 bases had no gene match. The CDR3 sequence is CASTRGFTEVFF. Incomplete CDR3 DNA: TGTGCCAGCACCAGGGGGTTCACAGAAGTCTTC.

This clone was seen a handful of times. Gene names are mouse gene names. The CDR3 sequence: CASSWDSSSYEQYF. The covered CDR3 bases are TGTGCCAGCAGTTGGGACAGTAGCTCCTATGAACAGTAC. The J gene is TRBJ2-7, the V gene TRBV26; 7 bases match TRBD1. The missing CDR3 end, 1 residue past where the read stops, is filled in from the germline J gene. This CDR3 is built from 14 residues. Germline values: CDR1 KGHPV, CDR2 FQNQEV (reference sequence). V lost 5 bases to trimming and J lost 0 bases; unmatched junction nucleotides: 4.

Remarks on this clone: Gene names denote mouse genes. The DNA ends 1 residue before the CDR3 does, and the rest of the CDR3 is filled in from the germline J gene. The rearrangement joins TRBV13-2 to TRBJ2-7; 7 bases fit TRBD2. The CDR3 is made up of 14 amino acids. The germline V gene encodes CDR1 NNHNN and CDR2 SYGAGS (reference sequence). J was trimmed by 3 bases and V by 0 bases; bases with no gene match: 3. The CDR3 here is CASGDAPGGYEQYF. The sequenced part of the CDR3 DNA is TGTGCCAGCGGTGATGCACCTGGGGGCTATGAACAGTAC.

The table lists this clone with a few counts. Genes and germline are mouse. Sequencing ends 1 residue short of the CDR3 end; the germline J gene provides the rest. The chain combines TRBV15 with TRBJ2-2; D is tentatively TRBD1 or TRBD2 (5 bases each). V was cut by 3 bases and J by 1 base, with 6 bases left in between. The CDR3 length is 14 residues. Per germline, CDR1 SGHND and CDR2 FRSKSL. The part of the CDR3 DNA that was read is TGTGCCAGCAGTTTGGGGGAAAACACCGGGCAGCTCTAC. As protein: CASSLGENTGQLY. In full, the CDR3 is CASSLGENTGQLYF.

On this clone: Gene names refer to mouse genes. The read ends 1 residue before the CDR3 terminus; that terminus is restored from the germline J gene. The chain combines TRBV23 with TRBJ2-7; the table's D call of TRBD1 was not tested on the DNA. This CDR3 has 13 residues. In germline, CDR1 is KGHTA, CDR2 FQNQQP. Here the CDR3 reads CSSSQIQGGEQYF. Incomplete CDR3 DNA: TGCTCCAGCAGTCAAATTCAGGGGGGAGAACAGTAC.

Comment on this clone: Gene names follow the mouse nomenclature. From the germline J gene comes the end of the CDR3, since the read stops 1 residue before it. The chain recombines TRBV26 with TRBJ1-3; no clear D. V was trimmed by 4 bases and J by 0 bases, leaving 10 bases between them. The CDR3 is 15 residues long. The germline V gene has CDR1 KGHPV and CDR2 FQNQEV (reference sequence). This chain's CDR3 is CASSHSWSSGNTLYF. Partial CDR3 DNA: TGTGCCAGCAGTCACAGCTGGTCTTCTGGAAATACGCTCTAT.

With regard to this clone: Gene and germline names: mouse. The CDR3 extends 1 residue past the end of the read, so its final part is completed from the germline J gene. The gene calls are TRBV2 and TRBJ2-3; the match to TRBD2 covers 12 bases. The CDR3 spans 16 residues. V shed 4 bases, J shed 0 bases, and the junction held 2 bases outside the gene matches. Germline V lookup: CDR1 LGHNA, CDR2 YSYQKL. CDR3 DNA, as far as it was read: TGTGCCAGCAGCCCGACTGGGGGGGCCAGTGCAGAAACGCTGTAT. Translating gives CASSPTGGASAETLY. The full CDR3 reads CASSPTGGASAETLYF.